This T cell receptor beta chain was found in a study of T cell responses to AZD1222 COVID-19 vaccine. Method: immunoSEQ multiplex PCR; TCRdb's copy keeps in-frame clones and lacks some. The profile covers about 120,000 clones, with 90% appearing a single time and 3.5% to 4.5% taken by the ten largest. The CDR3 is 12 residues long. V was clipped by 4 bases and J by 3 bases, with 5 bases between them. Germline V CDR1 and CDR2: KGHSH, LQKENI. The genes are TRBV18 and TRBJ2-3; D unclear. Source: peripheral blood, taken 28 days after the second dose of the MenACWY control vaccine. The receptor was isolated from an adult who received the MenACWY meningococcal vaccine as a control. CDR3 sequence: CASSLQTDTQYF. The CDR3 DNA reads TGTGCCAGCTCACTCCAAACAGATACGCAGTATTTT.